This T cell receptor (beta chain) was identified during a study of multiple sclerosis patients with progressive multifocal leukoencephalopathy. The table came from immunoSEQ multiplex PCR; TCRdb's copy has only in-frame clones and leaves some out. The sample consists of more than 30,000 clones, 80% to 90% of them appearing once. The time point here: time of PML onset. The source was PBMCs, collected from a patient treated with natalizumab. This TCR was sampled from a woman aged 35 to 49 with progressive multifocal leukoencephalopathy.

CDR3 sequence: CASSQETQNSYEQYF. DNA of the CDR3: TGCGCCAGCAGCCAGGAGACACAGAACTCCTACGAGCAGTACTTC. J is TRBJ2-7 and V is TRBV4-3; D remains unclear. From germline, CDR1 is LGHNA and CDR2 YSLEER. This CDR3 has 15 amino acids. The V gene lost 3 bases and the J gene lost 0 bases, with 12 bases spanning the gap.